These T cell receptor beta chains were read from a single sample in a study of long-term antiretroviral therapy in people with HIV. This table comes from immunoSEQ multiplex PCR, and its TCRdb copy is limited to in-frame clones, with some not included. The sample consists of around 29,000 clones, 70% to 90% of them appearing once. Sequencing used unsorted PBMCs, obtained 1.1 years after starting antiretroviral therapy. All receptors come from a man younger than 35 with HIV. Both conserved end residues are part of each CDR3. Fields, in order: clone size, V gene, D gene, CDR3 protein. A D gene is named only where the DNA matches it firmly. A row's size may be missing; if present it is once, few, many or a size class.

clone_size: NA
v_call: TRBV29-1
d_call: TRBD1
cdr3_aa: CSVRQGVAEAFF

clone_size: NA
v_call: TRBV28
d_call: NA
cdr3_aa: CAGPGVGAGVNQPQHF

clone_size: NA
v_call: TRBV5-1
d_call: TRBD2
cdr3_aa: CASSTAASGRAYNEQFF

clone_size: NA
v_call: TRBV2
d_call: TRBD2
cdr3_aa: CASNDASGRRAEQFF

clone_size: NA
v_call: TRBV18
d_call: TRBD1
cdr3_aa: CASSLDRGGNTIYF

clone_size: NA
v_call: TRBV4-3
d_call: NA
cdr3_aa: CASSQETDFPNTEAFF

clone_size: NA
v_call: TRBV6-5
d_call: TRBD1
cdr3_aa: CASSYDPGGYGEQYF

clone_size: NA
v_call: TRBV11-1
d_call: NA
cdr3_aa: CASSLVDGDSYEQYF

clone_size: once
v_call: TRBV28
d_call: NA
cdr3_aa: CASSLSAQGHSEQYF

clone_size: NA
v_call: TRBV6-4
d_call: TRBD2
cdr3_aa: CASSDSTRGGDEQFF

clone_size: NA
v_call: TRBV28
d_call: NA
cdr3_aa: CASSSAAEKLFF

clone_size: NA
v_call: TRBV29-1
d_call: TRBD1
cdr3_aa: CSVPGTGGTEAFF

clone_size: NA
v_call: TRBV2
d_call: NA
cdr3_aa: CASSETTRGRTQYF

clone_size: NA
v_call: TRBV30
d_call: TRBD1
cdr3_aa: CAWTGGPGNTIYF

clone_size: NA
v_call: TRBV9
d_call: NA
cdr3_aa: CASIIFFGLYHHEQYF

clone_size: NA
v_call: TRBV19
d_call: NA
cdr3_aa: CASSAGSGEYSYEQYF

clone_size: NA
v_call: TRBV5-1
d_call: NA
cdr3_aa: CASSMDSSSYEQYF

clone_size: NA
v_call: TRBV5-6
d_call: TRBD1
cdr3_aa: CASSAGTGGNEQYF

clone_size: NA
v_call: TRBV9
d_call: TRBD2
cdr3_aa: CASSGSGGVLNEQFF

clone_size: once
v_call: TRBV7-9
d_call: NA
cdr3_aa: CASSRRREGALGYNEQFF

clone_size: NA
v_call: TRBV6-5
d_call: TRBD1
cdr3_aa: CASSNTRQGGGYTF

clone_size: NA
v_call: TRBV27
d_call: NA
cdr3_aa: CASSLTPYEQYF

clone_size: NA
v_call: TRBV28
d_call: NA
cdr3_aa: CASSLMFQGIYQPQHF

clone_size: NA
v_call: TRBV6-4
d_call: TRBD2
cdr3_aa: CASSAGLAADTQYF

clone_size: NA
v_call: TRBV7-9
d_call: NA
cdr3_aa: CASSLGGHFTDTQYF

clone_size: NA
v_call: TRBV7-2
d_call: TRBD2
cdr3_aa: CASSLGASGITDTQYF

clone_size: few
v_call: TRBV19
d_call: TRBD1
cdr3_aa: CASSAGTGKYEQYF

clone_size: NA
v_call: TRBV7-9
d_call: NA
cdr3_aa: CASSLTDNPTGELFF

clone_size: NA
v_call: TRBV4-1
d_call: TRBD1
cdr3_aa: CASSVLGQAPYEQYF

clone_size: NA
v_call: TRBV18
d_call: NA
cdr3_aa: CASSPPGVSETQYF

clone_size: NA
v_call: TRBV18
d_call: NA
cdr3_aa: CASSPRPLAITDTQYF

clone_size: NA
v_call: TRBV9
d_call: NA
cdr3_aa: CASSPRSGTGYNEQFF

clone_size: NA
v_call: TRBV29-1
d_call: TRBD1
cdr3_aa: CSVAPDRDGKTQYF

clone_size: NA
v_call: TRBV6-1
d_call: NA
cdr3_aa: CASSGGTNEKLFF

clone_size: NA
v_call: TRBV28
d_call: NA
cdr3_aa: CASSIGGYEQYF

clone_size: NA
v_call: TRBV4-1
d_call: NA
cdr3_aa: CASSQWMGPVGVDTDTQYF

clone_size: NA
v_call: TRBV5-1
d_call: NA
cdr3_aa: CASSPSRTAVTDTQYF

clone_size: NA
v_call: TRBV5-1
d_call: NA
cdr3_aa: CASSPGYQETQYF

clone_size: NA
v_call: TRBV6-5
d_call: NA
cdr3_aa: CASSSGLGETQYF

clone_size: NA
v_call: TRBV11-2
d_call: NA
cdr3_aa: CASSPDQYNEQFF

clone_size: NA
v_call: TRBV4-1
d_call: NA
cdr3_aa: CASSQRGLREKLFF

clone_size: NA
v_call: TRBV6-5
d_call: TRBD1
cdr3_aa: CASSPAGGGQPQHF

clone_size: once
v_call: TRBV28
d_call: NA
cdr3_aa: CATPRGGAGYGYTF

clone_size: NA
v_call: TRBV6-5
d_call: NA
cdr3_aa: CASSYSEGRAYEQYF

clone_size: NA
v_call: TRBV7-9
d_call: TRBD1
cdr3_aa: CASSLAVTGGTNEKLFF

clone_size: NA
v_call: TRBV2
d_call: TRBD1
cdr3_aa: CASSLDRSSYNEQFF

clone_size: once
v_call: TRBV28
d_call: TRBD2
cdr3_aa: CASSWGTSGPPYEQYF